The rows below give T cell receptor beta chains drawn from one sample of a study of patients and donors after allogeneic stem cell transplantation. TCRdb re-analysed the RT-PCR reads in MiXCR, keeping a single row per CDR3 protein. The sample has about a million distinct CDR3 sequences; around 17% are singletons. The sample was blood, either unsorted or a sorted T cell fraction (not recorded which). These receptors originate from a human donor who was either an allogeneic HSCT recipient or a stem cell or donor lymphocyte infusion donor (not recorded which). It is not recorded whose cells these are; they may come from a transplant donor. CDR3s include the opening cysteine and the closing phenylalanine or tryptophan. Fields, in order: V gene, clone size, D gene, J gene, CDR3 DNA, CDR3 protein. The D gene is left open where the match is weak. Clone size is given for some rows only: seen once, a few or many times, or a class if the clone is expanded.

TRBV27,few,.,TRBJ2-3,TGTGCCAGTGGACTGAAGCAAACTAGCACAGATACGCAGTATTTT,CASGLKQTSTDTQYF
TRBV20-1,.,.,TRBJ2-3,TGCAGTGCTAGAGGTGCGACAGCCACAGATACGCAGTATTTT,CSARGATATDTQYF
TRBV29-1,.,TRBD1,TRBJ1-2,TGCAGCGTTGAGCACCCGACAGGGGGCATAAACTATGGCTACACCTTC,CSVEHPTGGINYGYTF
TRBV27,.,TRBD2,TRBJ2-5,TGTGCCAGTCAACCCGGGACTAGCGGGAGTCGAGAGACCCAGTACTTC,CASQPGTSGSRETQYF
TRBV18,many,.,TRBJ2-7,TGTGCCAGCTCACCATTTAGCGGCTACGAGCAGTACTTC,CASSPFSGYEQYF
TRBV30,.,TRBD1,TRBJ2-1,TGTGCCTGGAGTGGGGGACAGATCAATGAGCAGTTCTTC,CAWSGGQINEQFF
TRBV15,.,.,TRBJ1-5,TGTGCCACCAGCAAAACAAGCAGGATGCATCAGCCCCAGCATTTT,CATSKTSRMHQPQHF
TRBV15,few,TRBD2,TRBJ2-1,TGTGCCACCAGGAGGACTAGCGGGAGGGGTTACAATGAGCAGTTCTTC,CATRRTSGRGYNEQFF
TRBV7-2,.,TRBD1,TRBJ2-5,TGTGCCAGCAGCCACAGGGGGTTCCAAGAGACCCAGTACTTC,CASSHRGFQETQYF
TRBV7-9,few,.,TRBJ1-1,TGTGCCAGCAGCTTCGGTCCCGGGACGGTGAACACTGAAGCTTTCTTT,CASSFGPGTVNTEAFF
TRBV4-2,few,.,TRBJ1-6,TGTGCCAGCAGCCAAGACAGGGTGGTAAATGGTTCACCCCTCCACTTT,CASSQDRVVNGSPLHF
TRBV6-5,.,.,TRBJ2-5,TGTGCCAGCAGTTACTCGAGACAGTCAGAGACCCAGTACTTC,CASSYSRQSETQYF
TRBV7-3,.,TRBD2,TRBJ2-2,TGTGCCAGCAGCGCCAATAGCGGGAGATTGTCCGGGGAGCTGTTTTTT,CASSANSGRLSGELFF
TRBV7-8,.,.,TRBJ2-5,TGTGCCAGCAGGCCAGACAGGAATCAAGAGACCCAGTACTTC,CASRPDRNQETQYF
TRBV6-2/TRBV6-3,few,TRBD2,TRBJ2-2,TGTGCCAGCAGTTACTCAACTCCGGGACTAGCGGGAGGGCCCACCGGGGAGCTGTTTTTT,CASSYSTPGLAGGPTGELFF
TRBV7-9,.,.,TRBJ2-1,TGTGCCAGCAGCTCTCTGGCCTACAATGAGCAGTTCTTC,CASSSLAYNEQFF
TRBV5-1,.,.,TRBJ1-1,TGCGCCAGCAGCCCGGGGGGGGACCTGGGAATGAACACTGAAGCTTTCTTT,CASSPGGDLGMNTEAFF
TRBV20-1,.,.,TRBJ2-2,TGCAGTGCTAGTAAAGGGGGCGGGGAGCTGTTTTTT,CSASKGGGELFF
TRBV4-1,few,.,TRBJ1-1,TGCGCCAGCAGCCATATTAACACTGAAGCTTTCTTT,CASSHINTEAFF
TRBV18,.,TRBD1,TRBJ2-1,TGTGCCAGCTCACGACAGGGGGTCCCCAATGAGCAGTTCTTC,CASSRQGVPNEQFF
TRBV5-5,few,.,TRBJ1-5,TGTGCCAGCAGCCCCTTCCAGGGGATCAATCAGCCCCAGCATTTT,CASSPFQGINQPQHF
TRBV7-6,few,.,TRBJ2-5,TGTGCCAGCAGCAACCCATACAGGGTCCAAGAGACCCAGTACTTC,CASSNPYRVQETQYF
TRBV7-2,few,TRBD2,TRBJ2-1,TGTGCCAGCGGGGGGGACTCCATTTACAATGAGCAGTTCTTC,CASGGDSIYNEQFF
TRBV12-3/TRBV12-4,few,.,TRBJ2-7,TGTGCCAGCAGTTCCACAGAGGCCTACGAGCAGTACTTC,CASSSTEAYEQYF
TRBV9,few,.,TRBJ2-1,TGTGCCAGCAGCGTAGCTTTTACCATCGGATACAATGAGCAGTTCTTC,CASSVAFTIGYNEQFF
TRBV12-3/TRBV12-4,few,.,TRBJ2-5,TGTGCCAGTTCCGTACTACAGGAGACCCAGTACTTC,CASSVLQETQYF
TRBV7-3,.,.,TRBJ1-1,TGTGCCAGCAGCCGATTGGACGGCACTGAAGCTTTCTTT,CASSRLDGTEAFF
TRBV7-3,.,.,TRBJ1-1,TGTGCCAGCAGCTTAGGTTCGAGACAACTGTACGCTGAAGCTTTCTTT,CASSLGSRQLYAEAFF
TRBV5-1,.,.,TRBJ2-7,TGCGCCAGCACTGGTCGGGGGAACGAGCAGTACTTC,CASTGRGNEQYF
TRBV25-1,few,.,TRBJ2-6,TGTGCCAGCAGTGAATCAGGGCATGGGGCCAACGTCCTGACTTTC,CASSESGHGANVLTF
TRBV9,.,TRBD1,TRBJ1-1,TGTGCCAGCAGCGTACTCCCGGGACAGGGTCGAACTGAAGCTTTCTTT,CASSVLPGQGRTEAFF
TRBV29-1,.,TRBD1,TRBJ1-2,TGCAGCGTTGATACAGGGGGAGCCTATGGCTACACCTTC,CSVDTGGAYGYTF
TRBV12-3/TRBV12-4,.,.,TRBJ2-7,TGTGCCAGCAGTTTTGGACTGGCTGGCGACGAGCAGTACTTC,CASSFGLAGDEQYF
TRBV6-2/TRBV6-3,.,.,TRBJ2-3,TGTGCCAGCACTCGCCCGGGAGAGGGCACAGATACGCAGTATTTT,CASTRPGEGTDTQYF
TRBV3-1,.,.,TRBJ2-5,TGTGCCAGCAGCCCCCGGGGGCCTGGAGAGACCCAGTACTTC,CASSPRGPGETQYF
TRBV12-3/TRBV12-4,many,.,TRBJ1-2,TGTGCCAGCAGTTTTGGTATGCAAGGCTACACCTTC,CASSFGMQGYTF
TRBV10-3,.,TRBD1,TRBJ1-2,TGTGCCATAAGCGGACAGGGGGCTAACTATGGCTACACCTTC,CAISGQGANYGYTF
TRBV11-3,.,TRBD2,TRBJ2-5,TGTGCCAGCAGCTTAAGGCTAGCGGGAGTAGTGGAGACCCAGTACTTC,CASSLRLAGVVETQYF
TRBV20-1,.,.,TRBJ1-1,TGCAGTGCTATGGAGGTCACTGAAGCTTTCTTT,CSAMEVTEAFF
TRBV12-3/TRBV12-4,many,TRBD2,TRBJ2-6,TGTGCCAGCAGTTTAGAAGTATGGCGGGGGGACCTCTCTGGGGCCAACGTCCTGACTTTC,CASSLEVWRGDLSGANVLTF
TRBV4-1,few,.,TRBJ1-1,TGCGCCAGCAGCCAGATGGGGTGGGGAGGCCCTGAAGCTTTCTTT,CASSQMGWGGPEAFF
TRBV20-1,.,TRBD2,TRBJ2-7,TGCAGTGCTAGGAGACTAGCGGGAGTGGGCGAGCAGTACTTC,CSARRLAGVGEQYF
TRBV2,many,.,TRBJ1-1,TGTGCCACCGGGACGGGGAACACTGAAGCTTTCTTT,CATGTGNTEAFF
TRBV4-1,.,TRBD2,TRBJ2-2,TGCGCCAGCAGCCAAAGGACTAGTAACACCGGGGAGCTGTTTTTT,CASSQRTSNTGELFF
TRBV29-1,.,TRBD1,TRBJ2-7,TGCAGCGGACGGACAGGGGGCCACGAGCAGTACTTC,CSGRTGGHEQYF
TRBV3-1,few,.,TRBJ1-6,TGTGCCAGCAGCCGAGACCCCGTAAGGACAGTATCCTATAATTCACCCCTCCACTTT,CASSRDPVRTVSYNSPLHF